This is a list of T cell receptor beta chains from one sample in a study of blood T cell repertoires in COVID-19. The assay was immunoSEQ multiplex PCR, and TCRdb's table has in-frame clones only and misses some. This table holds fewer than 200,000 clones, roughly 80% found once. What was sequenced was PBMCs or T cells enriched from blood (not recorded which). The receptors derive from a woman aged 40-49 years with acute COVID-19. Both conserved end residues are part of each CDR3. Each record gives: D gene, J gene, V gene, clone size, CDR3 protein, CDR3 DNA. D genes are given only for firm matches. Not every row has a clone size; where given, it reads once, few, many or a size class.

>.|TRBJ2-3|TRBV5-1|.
CASSPGQTISTDTQYF
TGCGCCAGCAGCCCTGGACAGACTATCAGCACAGATACGCAGTATTTT
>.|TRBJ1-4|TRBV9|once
CASSVGPGENEKLFF
TGTGCCAGCAGCGTAGGCCCAGGGGAAAATGAAAAACTGTTTTTT
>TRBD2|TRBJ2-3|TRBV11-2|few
CASSPSGASTDTQYF
TGTGCCAGCAGCCCTAGCGGGGCTAGCACAGATACGCAGTATTTT
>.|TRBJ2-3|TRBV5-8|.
CASRRYTDTQYF
TGTGCCAGCAGGCGTTACACAGATACGCAGTATTTT
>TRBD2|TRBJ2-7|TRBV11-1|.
CASSRLAGARDEQYF
TGTGCCAGCAGCCGACTAGCGGGGGCCCGGGACGAGCAGTACTTC
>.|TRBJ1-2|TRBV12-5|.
CASGLGGLAYGYTF
TGTGCTAGTGGTTTGGGGGGGCTGGCATATGGCTACACCTTC
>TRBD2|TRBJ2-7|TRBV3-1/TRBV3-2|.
CASSQTSGKTEQYF
TGTGCCAGCAGCCAAACTAGCGGGAAGACAGAGCAGTACTTC
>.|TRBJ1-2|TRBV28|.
CASSLPTTGYGYTF
TGTGCCAGCAGTTTACCCACTACAGGGTATGGCTACACCTTC
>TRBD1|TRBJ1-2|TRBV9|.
CASSGGQGYGYTF
TGTGCCAGCAGCGGAGGACAGGGCTATGGCTACACCTTC
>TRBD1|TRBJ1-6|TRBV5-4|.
CASRGQGNSPLHF
TGTGCCAGCAGGGGACAGGGGAATTCACCCCTCCACTTT